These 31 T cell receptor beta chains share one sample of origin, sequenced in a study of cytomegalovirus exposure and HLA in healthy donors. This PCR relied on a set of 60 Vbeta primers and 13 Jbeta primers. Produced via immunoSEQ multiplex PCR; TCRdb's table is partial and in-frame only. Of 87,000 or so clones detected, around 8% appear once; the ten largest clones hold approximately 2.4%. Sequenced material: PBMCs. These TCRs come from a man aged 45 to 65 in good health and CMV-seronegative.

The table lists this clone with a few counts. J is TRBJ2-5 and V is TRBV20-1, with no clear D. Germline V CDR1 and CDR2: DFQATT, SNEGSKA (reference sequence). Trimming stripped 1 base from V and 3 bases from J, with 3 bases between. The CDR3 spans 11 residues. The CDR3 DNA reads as TGCAGTGCTAGAGCGGAAGAGACCCAGTACTTC. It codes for CSARAEETQYF.

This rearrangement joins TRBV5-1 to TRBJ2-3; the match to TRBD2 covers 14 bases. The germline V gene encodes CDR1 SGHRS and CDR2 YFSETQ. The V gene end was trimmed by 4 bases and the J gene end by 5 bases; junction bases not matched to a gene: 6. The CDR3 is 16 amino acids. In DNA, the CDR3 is TGCGCCAGCAGCCCAGGACTAGCGGGGGGCCTAGATACGCAGTATTTT. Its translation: CASSPGLAGGLDTQYF.

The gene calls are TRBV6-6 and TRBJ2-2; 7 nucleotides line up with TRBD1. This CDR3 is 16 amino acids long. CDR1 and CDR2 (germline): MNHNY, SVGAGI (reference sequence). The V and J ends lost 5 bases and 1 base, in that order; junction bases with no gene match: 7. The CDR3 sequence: CASSHSRGLNTGELFF. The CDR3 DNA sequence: TGTGCCAGCAGTCACAGCAGGGGGTTGAACACCGGGGAGCTGTTTTTT.

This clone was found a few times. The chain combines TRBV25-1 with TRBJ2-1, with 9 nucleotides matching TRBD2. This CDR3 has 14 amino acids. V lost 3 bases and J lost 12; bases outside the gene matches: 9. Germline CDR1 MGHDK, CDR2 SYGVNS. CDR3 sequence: CASSDSGSLGRQFF. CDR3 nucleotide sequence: TGTGCCAGCAGTGATAGCGGGAGCTTGGGGAGGCAGTTCTTC.

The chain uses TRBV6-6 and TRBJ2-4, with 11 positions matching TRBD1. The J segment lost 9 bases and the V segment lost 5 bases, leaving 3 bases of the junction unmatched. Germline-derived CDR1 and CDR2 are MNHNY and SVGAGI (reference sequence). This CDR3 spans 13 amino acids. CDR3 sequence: CASSEGQGGIQYF. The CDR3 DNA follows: TGTGCCAGCAGTGAGGGACAGGGGGGCATTCAGTACTTC.

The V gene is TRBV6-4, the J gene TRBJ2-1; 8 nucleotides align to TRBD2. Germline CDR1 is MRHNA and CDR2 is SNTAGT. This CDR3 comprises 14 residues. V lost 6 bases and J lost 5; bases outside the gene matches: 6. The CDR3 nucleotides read TGTGCCAGCAGGGCCGGGGGGGGAAACAATGAGCAGTTCTTC. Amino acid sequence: CASRAGGGNNEQFF.

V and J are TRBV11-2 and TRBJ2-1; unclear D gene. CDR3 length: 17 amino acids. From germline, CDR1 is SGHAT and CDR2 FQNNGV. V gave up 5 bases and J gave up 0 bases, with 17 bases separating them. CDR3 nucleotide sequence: TGTGCCAGCAGCCCCAGAGTAGGCGGCGGCTCCTACAATGAGCAGTTCTTC. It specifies CASSPRVGGGSYNEQFF.

The CDR3 DNA reads TGCGCCAGCAGCTTGGGTGACAGGGGTAGCAATCAGCCCCAGCATTTT. This translates into CASSLGDRGSNQPQHF. The chain carries TRBV5-1 and TRBJ1-5; 8 bases agree with TRBD1. CDR1 SGHRS and CDR2 YFSETQ come from the germline V gene. The CDR3 contains 16 residues. With 0 bases clipped from V and 0 bases from J, the junction kept 2 bases outside the gene matches. The full variable domain, with the rest looked up from reference TRBV5-1 and TRBJ1-5, is KAGVTQTPRYLIKTRGQQVTLSCSPISGHRSVSWYQQTPGQGLQFLFEYFSETQRNKGNFPGRFSGRQFSNSRSEMNVSTLELGDSALYLCASSLGDRGSNQPQHFGDGTRLSIL.

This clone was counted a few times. CDR3 nucleotides: TGTGCCAGCAGCATACCGGGTTCGGAGGCTTTCTTT. Encoded protein: CASSIPGSEAFF. This chain uses TRBV5-4 with TRBJ1-1, with unresolved D. Germline CDR1 and CDR2: SGHNT and YYREEE (reference sequence). Trimming stripped 4 bases from V and 11 bases from J, with 15 bases between. There are 12 residues in the CDR3.

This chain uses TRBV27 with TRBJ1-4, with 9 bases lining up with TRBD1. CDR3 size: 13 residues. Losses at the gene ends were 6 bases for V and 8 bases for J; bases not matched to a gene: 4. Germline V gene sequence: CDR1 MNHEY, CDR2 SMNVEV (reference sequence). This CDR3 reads CASSPTGGEKLFF. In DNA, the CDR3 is TGTGCCAGCAGCCCGACAGGGGGAGAAAAACTGTTTTTT.

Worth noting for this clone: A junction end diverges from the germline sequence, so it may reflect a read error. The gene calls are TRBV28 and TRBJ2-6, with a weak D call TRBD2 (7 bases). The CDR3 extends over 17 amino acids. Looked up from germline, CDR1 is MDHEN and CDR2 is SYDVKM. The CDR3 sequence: CVSSIQGGESGANVLTF. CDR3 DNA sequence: TGTGTCAGCAGTATACAGGGAGGGGAATCTGGGGCCAACGTCCTGACTTTC.

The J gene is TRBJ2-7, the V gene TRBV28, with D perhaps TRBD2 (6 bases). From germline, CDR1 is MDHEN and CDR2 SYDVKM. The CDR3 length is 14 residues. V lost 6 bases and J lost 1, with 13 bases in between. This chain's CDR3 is CASSGWRESYEQYF. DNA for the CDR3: TGTGCCAGCAGCGGCTGGCGGGAATCCTACGAGCAGTACTTC. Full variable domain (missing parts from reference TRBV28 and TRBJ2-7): DVKVTQSSRYLVKRTGEKVFLECVQDMDHENMFWYRQDPGLGLRLIYFSYDVKMKEKGDIPEGYSVSREKKERFSLILESASTNQTSMYLCASSGWRESYEQYFGPGTRLTVT.

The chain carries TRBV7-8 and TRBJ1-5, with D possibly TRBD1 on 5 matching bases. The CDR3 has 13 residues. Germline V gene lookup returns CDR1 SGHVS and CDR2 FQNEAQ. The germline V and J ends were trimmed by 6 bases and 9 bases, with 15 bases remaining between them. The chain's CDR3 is CASSSREEAPQHF. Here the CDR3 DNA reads TGTGCCAGCAGTTCCAGGGAGGAGGCGCCCCAGCATTTT.

CDR3 sequence (DNA): TGTGCCAGCAGTTTATGGGACAGGGACCAGCCCCAGCATTTT. Amino acid sequence: CASSLWDRDQPQHF. The J gene is TRBJ1-5, the V gene TRBV28, with 8 bases aligning to TRBD1. The germline V gene encodes CDR1 MDHEN and CDR2 SYDVKM. The CDR3 runs 14 residues. Trimming removed 0 bases from V and 7 bases from J; junction bases left unmatched: 2.

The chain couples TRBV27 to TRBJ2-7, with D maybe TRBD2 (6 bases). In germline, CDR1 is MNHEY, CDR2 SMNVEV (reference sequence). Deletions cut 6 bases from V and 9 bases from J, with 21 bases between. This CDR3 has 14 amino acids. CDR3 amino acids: CASRKTPEGLWQYF. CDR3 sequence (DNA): TGTGCCAGCAGGAAGACACCGGAGGGGCTTTGGCAGTACTTC.

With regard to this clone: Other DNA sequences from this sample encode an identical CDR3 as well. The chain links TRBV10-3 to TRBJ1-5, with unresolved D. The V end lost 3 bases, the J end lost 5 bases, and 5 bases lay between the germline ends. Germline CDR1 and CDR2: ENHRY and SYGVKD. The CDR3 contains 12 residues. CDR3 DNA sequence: TGTGCCATCAGTGAAGGAGATCAGCCCCAGCATTTT. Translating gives CAISEGDQPQHF.

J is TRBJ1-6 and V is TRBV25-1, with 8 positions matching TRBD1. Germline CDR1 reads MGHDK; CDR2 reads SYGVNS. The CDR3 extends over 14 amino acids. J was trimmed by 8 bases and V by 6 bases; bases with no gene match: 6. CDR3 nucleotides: TGTGCCAGCAGCTGGACAGGGTGGGATTCACCCCTCCACTTT. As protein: CASSWTGWDSPLHF.

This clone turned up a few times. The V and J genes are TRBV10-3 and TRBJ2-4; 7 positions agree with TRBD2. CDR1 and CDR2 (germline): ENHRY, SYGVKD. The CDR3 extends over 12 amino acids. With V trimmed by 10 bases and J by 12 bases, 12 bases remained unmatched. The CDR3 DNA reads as TGTGCCACCGGGGGTGGCGGGGGAAATCAGTACTTC. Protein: CATGGGGGNQYF.

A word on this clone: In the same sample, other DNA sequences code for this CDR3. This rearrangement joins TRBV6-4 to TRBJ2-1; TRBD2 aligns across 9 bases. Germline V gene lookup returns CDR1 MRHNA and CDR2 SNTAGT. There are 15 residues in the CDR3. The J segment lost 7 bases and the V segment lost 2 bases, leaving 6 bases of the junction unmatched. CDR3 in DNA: TGTGCCAGCAGTGACGGCGGGGGGGCGGGGAATGAGCAGTTCTTC. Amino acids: CASSDGGGAGNEQFF.

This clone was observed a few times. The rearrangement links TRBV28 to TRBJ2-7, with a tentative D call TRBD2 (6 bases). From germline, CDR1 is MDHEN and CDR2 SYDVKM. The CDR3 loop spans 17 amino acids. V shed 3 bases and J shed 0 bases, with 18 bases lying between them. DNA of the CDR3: TGTGCCAGCAGTTTTCAGCCGGGGCTAGCGCACTCCTACGAGCAGTACTTC. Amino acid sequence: CASSFQPGLAHSYEQYF.

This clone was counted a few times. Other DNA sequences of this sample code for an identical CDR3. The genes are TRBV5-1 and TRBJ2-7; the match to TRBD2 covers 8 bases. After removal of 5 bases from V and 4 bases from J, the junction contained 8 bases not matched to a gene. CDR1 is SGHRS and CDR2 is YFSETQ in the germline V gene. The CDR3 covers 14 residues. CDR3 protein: CASRYGGASYEQYF. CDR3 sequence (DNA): TGCGCCAGCAGGTACGGGGGGGCGTCGTACGAGCAGTACTTC.

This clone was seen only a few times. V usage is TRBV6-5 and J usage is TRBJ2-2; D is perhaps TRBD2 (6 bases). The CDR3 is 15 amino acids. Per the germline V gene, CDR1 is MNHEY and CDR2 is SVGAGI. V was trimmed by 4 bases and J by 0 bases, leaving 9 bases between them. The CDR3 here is CASSLLAANTGELFF. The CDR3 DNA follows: TGTGCCAGCAGTTTACTAGCAGCGAACACCGGGGAGCTGTTTTTT.

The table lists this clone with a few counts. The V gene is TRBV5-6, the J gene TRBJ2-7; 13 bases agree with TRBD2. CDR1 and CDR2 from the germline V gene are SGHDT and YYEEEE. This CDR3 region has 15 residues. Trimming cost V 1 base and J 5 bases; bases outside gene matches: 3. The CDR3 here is CASSLIGLAGDEQYF. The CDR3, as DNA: TGTGCCAGCAGCTTGATAGGACTAGCGGGGGACGAGCAGTACTTC.

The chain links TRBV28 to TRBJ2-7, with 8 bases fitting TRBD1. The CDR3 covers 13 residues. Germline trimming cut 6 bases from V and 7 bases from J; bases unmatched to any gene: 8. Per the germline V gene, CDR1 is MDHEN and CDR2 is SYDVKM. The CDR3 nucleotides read TGTGCCAGCAGCACAGGGGGAGCAAGAGAGCAGTACTTC. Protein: CASSTGGAREQYF.

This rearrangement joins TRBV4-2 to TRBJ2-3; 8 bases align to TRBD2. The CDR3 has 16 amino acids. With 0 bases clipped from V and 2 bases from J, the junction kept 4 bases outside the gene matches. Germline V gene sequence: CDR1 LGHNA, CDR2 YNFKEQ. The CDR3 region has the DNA TGTGCCAGCAGCCAAGAAGGCGGGGGGAACACAGATACGCAGTATTTT. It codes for CASSQEGGGNTDTQYF.

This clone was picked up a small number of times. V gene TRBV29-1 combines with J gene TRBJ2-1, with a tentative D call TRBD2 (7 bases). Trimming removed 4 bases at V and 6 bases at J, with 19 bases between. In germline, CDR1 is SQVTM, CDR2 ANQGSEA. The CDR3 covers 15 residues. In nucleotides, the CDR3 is TGCAGCGTTGTAAGGGGGGGCGAAGAAATCAATGAGCAGTTCTTC. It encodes CSVVRGGEEINEQFF.

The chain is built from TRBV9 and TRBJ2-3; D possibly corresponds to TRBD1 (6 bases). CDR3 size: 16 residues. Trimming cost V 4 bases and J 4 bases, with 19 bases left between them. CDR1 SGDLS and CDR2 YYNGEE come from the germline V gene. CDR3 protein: CASSPYGGGRSDTQYF. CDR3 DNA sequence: TGTGCCAGCAGCCCCTACGGTGGGGGCAGGTCAGATACGCAGTATTTT.

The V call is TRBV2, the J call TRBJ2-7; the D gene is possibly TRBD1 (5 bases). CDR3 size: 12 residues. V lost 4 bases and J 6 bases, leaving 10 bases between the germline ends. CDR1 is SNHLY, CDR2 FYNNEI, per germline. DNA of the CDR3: TGTGCCAGCAGTGGTCAAAGGGGCGAGCAGTACTTC. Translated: CASSGQRGEQYF. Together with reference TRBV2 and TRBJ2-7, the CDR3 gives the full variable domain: EPEVTQTPSHQVTQMGQEVILRCVPISNHLYFYWYRQILGQKVEFLVSFYNNEISEKSEIFDDQFSVERPDGSNFTLKIRSTKLEDSAMYFCASSGQRGEQYFGPGTRLTVT.

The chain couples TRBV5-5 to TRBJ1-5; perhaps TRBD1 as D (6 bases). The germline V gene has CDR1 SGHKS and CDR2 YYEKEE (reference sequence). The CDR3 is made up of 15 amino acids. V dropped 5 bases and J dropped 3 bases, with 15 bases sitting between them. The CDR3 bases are TGTGCCAGCAGTAAGGGGGACACAAACAATCAGCCCCAGCATTTT. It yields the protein CASSKGDTNNQPQHF.

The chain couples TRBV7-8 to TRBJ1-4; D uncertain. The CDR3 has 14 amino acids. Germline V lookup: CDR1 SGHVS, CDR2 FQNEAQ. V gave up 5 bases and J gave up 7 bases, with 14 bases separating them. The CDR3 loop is CASSPTAGFEKLFF. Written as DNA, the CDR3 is TGTGCCAGCAGCCCTACCGCGGGGTTTGAAAAACTGTTTTTT.

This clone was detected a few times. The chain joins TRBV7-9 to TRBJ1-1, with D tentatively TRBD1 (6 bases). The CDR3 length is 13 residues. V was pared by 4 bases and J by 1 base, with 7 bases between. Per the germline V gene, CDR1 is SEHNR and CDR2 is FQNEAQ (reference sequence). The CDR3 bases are TGTGCCAGCAGCTCGGGACAGAACACTGAAGCTTTCTTT. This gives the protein CASSSGQNTEAFF.